A single sample is the source of the 14 T cell receptor beta chains below, sequenced in a study of control samples from healthy donors and cancer patients. This table comes from immunoSEQ multiplex PCR, and its TCRdb copy is limited to in-frame clones, with some not included. The table has roughly 140,000 clones, under 90% seen once. The specimen was blood. The receptors come from a man aged 25 to 40 in good health.

This chain uses TRBV5-1 with TRBJ2-2, with D unresolved. The ends were cut back, 4 bases at V and 5 bases at J, with 9 bases in the middle. The CDR3 is 13 residues long. CDR1 SGHRS and CDR2 YFSETQ come from the germline V gene. The chain's CDR3 is CASSLGSTGELFF. The CDR3, as DNA: TGCGCCAGCAGCCTGGGGTCTACCGGGGAGCTGTTTTTT.

V usage is TRBV5-1 and J usage is TRBJ2-7, with D tentatively TRBD2 (6 bases). Deletions cut 4 bases from V and 0 bases from J, with 20 bases between. The CDR3 is made up of 17 amino acids. The germline CDR1 and CDR2 sequences are SGHRS and YFSETQ. In nucleotides, the CDR3 is TGCGCCAGCAGCGCGAACCCGGGACTTTACAGCTCCTACGAGCAGTACTTC. It specifies CASSANPGLYSSYEQYF.

V usage is TRBV5-1 and J usage is TRBJ2-2; 8 nucleotides match TRBD1. The CDR3 consists of 17 residues. Trimming cost V 3 bases and J 7 bases; bases outside gene matches: 14. Germline-derived CDR1 and CDR2 are SGHRS and YFSETQ. The CDR3 sequence: CASSYRPGTGSVGELFF. CDR3 bases: TGCGCCAGCAGCTACCGTCCCGGGACAGGCTCGGTCGGGGAGCTGTTTTTT.

The rearrangement links TRBV7-2 to TRBJ1-5, with TRBD1 matching over 8 bases. The CDR3 is made up of 15 amino acids. In germline, CDR1 is SGHTA, CDR2 FQGNSA. Germline trimming cut 5 bases from V and 4 bases from J; bases unmatched to any gene: 7. CDR3 bases: TGTGCCAGCAGCCTCTGGACAGGGCCTAATCAGCCCCAGCATTTT. Its protein is CASSLWTGPNQPQHF.

CDR3 protein: CASSQLAGPDTGELFF. Here the CDR3 DNA reads TGCGCCAGCAGCCAATTGGCGGGACCGGACACCGGGGAGCTGTTTTTT. This chain uses TRBV4-3 with TRBJ2-2; D may be TRBD2 (6 bases). The ends were cut back, 2 bases at V and 3 bases at J, with 13 bases in the middle. The CDR3 extends over 16 amino acids. CDR1 is LGHNA and CDR2 is YSLEER in the germline V gene.

The CDR3 DNA reads as TGTGCCAGCAGTTTTGAAGAGACCCAGTACTTC. Translation gives CASSFEETQYF. The rearrangement uses TRBV12-3 or TRBV12-4 and TRBJ2-5; D remains ambiguous. V lost 3 bases to trimming and J lost 3 bases, with 2 bases between them. The CDR3 length is 11 residues.

This rearrangement joins TRBV12-5 to TRBJ2-3; unclear D gene. The CDR3 runs to 15 residues. The V end was cut by 0 bases, the J end by 0 bases, with 7 bases between. The germline gives CDR1 LGHNT, CDR2 FRNRAP. The CDR3 region has the DNA TGTGCTAGTGGTTTGGTACTTGCTAGCACAGATACGCAGTATTTT. Residues: CASGLVLASTDTQYF. Full variable domain (outside the CDR3, taken from reference TRBV12-5 and TRBJ2-3): DARVTQTPRHKVTEMGQEVTMRCQPILGHNTVFWYRQTMMQGLELLAYFRNRAPLDDSGMPKDRFSAEMPDATLATLKIQPSEPRDSAVYFCASGLVLASTDTQYFGPGTRLTVL.

The chain links TRBV7-2 to TRBJ2-7; no definite D call. The CDR3 is made up of 14 amino acids. In germline, CDR1 is SGHTA, CDR2 FQGNSA. The V and J ends lost 0 bases and 0 bases respectively, with 6 bases between them. CDR3 in amino acids: CASSLAVNSYEQYF. Written as DNA, the CDR3 is TGTGCCAGCAGCTTAGCGGTGAACTCCTACGAGCAGTACTTC.

This chain uses TRBV10-3 with TRBJ2-5; 7 positions match TRBD1. The germline gives CDR1 ENHRY, CDR2 SYGVKD. The J segment lost 2 bases and the V segment lost 6 bases, leaving 6 bases of the junction unmatched. The CDR3 runs to 14 residues. The CDR3 reads CAIRRDSSQETQYF. The CDR3, as DNA: TGTGCCATCAGGAGGGACAGTTCGCAAGAGACCCAGTACTTC.

The J gene is TRBJ2-7, the V gene TRBV11-2; D remains ambiguous. CDR1 is SGHAT, CDR2 FQNNGV, per germline. V dropped 3 bases and J dropped 6 bases, with 15 bases sitting between them. The CDR3 loop spans 14 amino acids. The CDR3 spells CASSLGYPGLEQYF. CDR3 bases: TGTGCCAGCAGCTTGGGGTATCCGGGCCTCGAGCAGTACTTC.

The CDR3 here is CASSRGLGETQYF. Here the CDR3 DNA reads TGTGCCAGCAGCCGGGGACTAGGAGAGACCCAGTACTTC. The chain joins TRBV12-3 or TRBV12-4 to TRBJ2-5; 8 bases map to TRBD2. J lost 4 bases, V lost 6 bases, and 4 bases had no gene match. The CDR3 extends over 13 amino acids.

V usage is TRBV3-1 (or the pseudogene TRBV3-2) and J usage is TRBJ2-3, with no clear D. V lost 8 bases, J lost 6 bases, and 9 bases lay in between. This CDR3 has 11 amino acids. From germline, CDR1 is LGHDT and CDR2 YNNKEL (reference sequence). Here the CDR3 DNA reads TGTGCCAGCGCTTCGGTGGATACGCAGTATTTT. It codes for CASASVDTQYF.

This clone came up a few times. V gene TRBV27 combines with J gene TRBJ1-1, with D tentatively TRBD1 (5 bases). Per the germline V gene, CDR1 is MNHEY and CDR2 is SMNVEV (reference sequence). The V end lost 4 bases, the J end lost 3 bases, and 12 bases lay between the germline ends. There are 14 residues in the CDR3. The CDR3 DNA follows: TGTGCCAGCAGTTGGGGGGGTGTGGACACTGAAGCTTTCTTT. Protein product: CASSWGGVDTEAFF.

The chain couples TRBV11-3 to TRBJ2-1, with TRBD2 identical over 11 bases. Germline V gives CDR1 SGHNT, CDR2 YENEEA. CDR3 length: 17 residues. Trimming removed 5 bases from V and 0 bases from J; junction bases left unmatched: 6. This CDR3 reads CASSPTSGGPSYNEQFF. DNA for the CDR3: TGTGCCAGCAGCCCTACTAGCGGGGGACCCTCCTACAATGAGCAGTTCTTC.